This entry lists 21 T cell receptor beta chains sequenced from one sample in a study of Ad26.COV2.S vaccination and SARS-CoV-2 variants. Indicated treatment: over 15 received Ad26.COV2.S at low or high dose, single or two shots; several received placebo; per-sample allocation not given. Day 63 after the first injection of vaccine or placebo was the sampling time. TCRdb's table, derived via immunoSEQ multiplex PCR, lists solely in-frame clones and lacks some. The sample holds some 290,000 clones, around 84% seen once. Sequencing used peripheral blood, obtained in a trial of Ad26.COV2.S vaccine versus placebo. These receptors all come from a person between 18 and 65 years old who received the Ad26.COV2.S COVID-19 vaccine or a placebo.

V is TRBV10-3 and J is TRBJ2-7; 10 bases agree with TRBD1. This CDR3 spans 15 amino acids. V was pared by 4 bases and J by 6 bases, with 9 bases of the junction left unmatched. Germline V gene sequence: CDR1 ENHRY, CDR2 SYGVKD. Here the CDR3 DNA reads TGTGCCATCAGTGGGGGGGGACAGGGGTCCCTCGAGCAGTACTTC. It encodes CAISGGGQGSLEQYF.

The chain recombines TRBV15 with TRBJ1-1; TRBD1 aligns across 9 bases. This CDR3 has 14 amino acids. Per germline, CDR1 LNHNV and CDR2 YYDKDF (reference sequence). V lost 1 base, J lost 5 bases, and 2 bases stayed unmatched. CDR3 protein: CATSRGGQGTEAFF. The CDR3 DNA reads TGTGCCACCAGCAGAGGGGGACAGGGTACTGAAGCTTTCTTT.

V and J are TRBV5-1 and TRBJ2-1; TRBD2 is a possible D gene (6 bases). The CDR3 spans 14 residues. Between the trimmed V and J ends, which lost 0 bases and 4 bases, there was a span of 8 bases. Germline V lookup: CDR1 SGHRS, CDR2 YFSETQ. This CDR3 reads CASSLGDLYNEQFF. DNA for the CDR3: TGCGCCAGCAGCTTGGGGGACTTATACAATGAGCAGTTCTTC.

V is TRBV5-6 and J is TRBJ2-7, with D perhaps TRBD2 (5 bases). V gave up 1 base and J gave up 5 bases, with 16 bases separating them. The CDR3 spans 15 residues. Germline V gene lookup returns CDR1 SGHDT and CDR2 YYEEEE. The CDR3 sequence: CASSLNNLAPDEQYF. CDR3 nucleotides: TGTGCCAGCAGCTTGAATAATCTAGCCCCAGACGAGCAGTACTTC. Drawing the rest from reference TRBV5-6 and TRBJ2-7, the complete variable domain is DAGVTQSPTHLIKTRGQQVTLRCSPKSGHDTVSWYQQALGQGPQFIFQYYEEEERQRGNFPDRFSGHQFPNYSSELNVNALLLGDSALYLCASSLNNLAPDEQYFGPGTRLTVT.

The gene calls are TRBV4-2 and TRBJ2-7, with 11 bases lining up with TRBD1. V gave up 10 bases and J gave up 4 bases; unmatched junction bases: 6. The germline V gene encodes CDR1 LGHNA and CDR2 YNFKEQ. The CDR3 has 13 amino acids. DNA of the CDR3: TGTGCCACCGCACGGGACAGGGGGTACGAGCAGTACTTC. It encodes CATARDRGYEQYF.

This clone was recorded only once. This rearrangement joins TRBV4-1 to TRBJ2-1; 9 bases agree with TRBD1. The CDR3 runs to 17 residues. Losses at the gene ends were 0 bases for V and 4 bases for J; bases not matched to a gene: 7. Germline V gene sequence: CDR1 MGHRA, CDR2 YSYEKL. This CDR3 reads CASSQELGDREYNEQFF. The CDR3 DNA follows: TGCGCCAGCAGCCAAGAATTAGGGGACAGGGAATACAATGAGCAGTTCTTC.

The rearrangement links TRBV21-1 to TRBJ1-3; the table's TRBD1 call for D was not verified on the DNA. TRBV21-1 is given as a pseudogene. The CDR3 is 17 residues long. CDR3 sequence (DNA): TGTGCCAGCAGCTCCCAGTTGACAGCTTTCTCTGGAAACACCATATATTTT. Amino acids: CASSSQLTAFSGNTIYF.

As DNA, the CDR3 is TGCGCCAGCAGCTTAAACGCCAAAAACATTCAGTACTTC. This gives the protein CASSLNAKNIQYF. The J gene is TRBJ2-4, the V gene TRBV5-1; no definite D call. Trimming took off 2 bases at V and 1 base at J, with 4 bases between the two ends. This CDR3 contains 13 residues. Germline V gives CDR1 SGHRS, CDR2 YFSETQ.

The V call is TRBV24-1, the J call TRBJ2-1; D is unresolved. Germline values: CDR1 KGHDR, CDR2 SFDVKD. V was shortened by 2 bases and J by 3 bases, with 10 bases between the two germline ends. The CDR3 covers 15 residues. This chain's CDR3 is CATSDSRPHYNEQFF. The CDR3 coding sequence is TGTGCCACCAGTGATTCGCGGCCTCACTACAATGAGCAGTTCTTC.

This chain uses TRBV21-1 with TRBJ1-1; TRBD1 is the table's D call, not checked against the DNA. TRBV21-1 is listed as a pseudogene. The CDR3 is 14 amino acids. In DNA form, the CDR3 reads TGTGCCATCCAAAAGGGGGCTTTGGACACTGAAGCTTTCTTT. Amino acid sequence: CAIQKGALDTEAFF.

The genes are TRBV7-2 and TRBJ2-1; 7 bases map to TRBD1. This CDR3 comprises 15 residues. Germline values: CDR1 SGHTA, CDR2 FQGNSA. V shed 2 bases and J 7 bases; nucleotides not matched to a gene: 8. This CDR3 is CASSLLGQVFNEQFF. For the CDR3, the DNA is TGTGCCAGCAGCTTATTAGGACAGGTCTTTAATGAGCAGTTCTTC.

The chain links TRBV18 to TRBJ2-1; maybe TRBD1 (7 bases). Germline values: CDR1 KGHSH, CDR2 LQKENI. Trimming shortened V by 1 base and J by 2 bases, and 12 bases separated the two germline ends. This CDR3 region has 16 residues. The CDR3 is CASSPRGTEPYNEQFF. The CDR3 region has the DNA TGTGCCAGCTCACCACGCGGGACAGAGCCCTACAATGAGCAGTTCTTC.

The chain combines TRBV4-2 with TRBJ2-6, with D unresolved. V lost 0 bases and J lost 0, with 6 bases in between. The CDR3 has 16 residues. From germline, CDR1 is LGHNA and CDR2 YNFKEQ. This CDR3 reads CASSQDLSSGANVLTF. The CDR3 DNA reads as TGTGCCAGCAGCCAAGATTTGAGCTCTGGGGCCAACGTCCTGACTTTC.

The CDR3 protein is CASSQGWDYGDYGYTF. The CDR3 nucleotides are TGTGCCAGCAGCCAAGGGTGGGACTATGGCGACTATGGCTACACCTTC. This chain links TRBV14 with TRBJ1-2; perhaps TRBD1 as D (5 bases). Germline assignment: CDR1 SGHDN and CDR2 FVKESK. This CDR3 comprises 16 residues. V was cut by 1 base and J by 3 bases, with 15 bases left in between.

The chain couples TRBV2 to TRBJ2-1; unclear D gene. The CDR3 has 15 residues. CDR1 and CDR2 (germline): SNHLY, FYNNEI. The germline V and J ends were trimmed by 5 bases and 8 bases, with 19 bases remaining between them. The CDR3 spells CASSKTLKSNDEQFF. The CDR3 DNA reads TGTGCCAGCAGTAAGACCCTGAAATCTAACGATGAGCAGTTCTTC.

CDR3 loop: CASQDRYYEQYF. Written as DNA, the CDR3 is TGTGCCAGCCAGGACAGGTACTACGAGCAGTACTTC. V is TRBV27 and J is TRBJ2-7, with TRBD1 matching over 7 bases. The CDR3 loop spans 12 amino acids. V was pared by 8 bases and J by 3 bases, with 4 bases of the junction left unmatched. Germline V gives CDR1 MNHEY, CDR2 SMNVEV (reference sequence).

The CDR3 nucleotides read TGTGCCAGCAGCTTCTCGGTAGGCGGGCAGTTCTTC. It yields the protein CASSFSVGGQFF. The chain joins TRBV11-2 to TRBJ2-1; D call uncertain. The length of the CDR3 is 12 residues. With 3 bases removed from V and 12 bases from J, the gap between germline ends came to 12 bases. Germline V lookup: CDR1 SGHAT, CDR2 FQNNGV.

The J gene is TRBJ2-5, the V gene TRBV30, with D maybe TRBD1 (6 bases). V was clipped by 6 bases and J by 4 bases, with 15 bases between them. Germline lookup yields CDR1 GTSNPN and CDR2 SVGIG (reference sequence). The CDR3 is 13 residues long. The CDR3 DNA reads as TGTGCCTGTTCCTCGCAGGGGCTAGAGACCCAGTACTTC. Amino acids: CACSSQGLETQYF.

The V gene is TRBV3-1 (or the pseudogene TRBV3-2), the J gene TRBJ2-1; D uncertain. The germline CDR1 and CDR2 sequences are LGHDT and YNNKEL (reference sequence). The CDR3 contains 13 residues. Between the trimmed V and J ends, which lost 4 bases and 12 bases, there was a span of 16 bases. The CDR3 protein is CASSPSGAPGQFF. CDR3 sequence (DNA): TGTGCCAGCAGCCCTTCAGGAGCGCCAGGGCAGTTCTTC.

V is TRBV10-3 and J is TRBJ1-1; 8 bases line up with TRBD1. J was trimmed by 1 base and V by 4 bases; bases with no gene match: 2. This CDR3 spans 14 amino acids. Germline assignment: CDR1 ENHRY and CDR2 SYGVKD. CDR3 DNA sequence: TGTGCCATCAGTGTCGGGACAGGGAACACTGAAGCTTTCTTT. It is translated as CAISVGTGNTEAFF.

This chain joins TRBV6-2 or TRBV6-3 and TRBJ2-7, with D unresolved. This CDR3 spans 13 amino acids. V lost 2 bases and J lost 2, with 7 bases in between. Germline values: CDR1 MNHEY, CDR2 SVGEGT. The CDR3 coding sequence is TGTGCCAGCAGTTACGGTCAGACCTACGAGCAGTACTTC. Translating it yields CASSYGQTYEQYF.